This TCR beta chain derives from a study of post-analysis software for immune sequencing data. Germline V CDR1 and CDR2: LGHNA, YSLEER. The CDR3 runs 16 residues. V was clipped by 3 bases and J by 4 bases, with 16 bases between them. Study-level points and caveats: Included in a set of about 5 TRBV segments more frequent in patients than controls were TRBV5-6, TRBV5-1 and TRBV20-1.

In the case of this clonotype: Its cognate antigen is unknown.

cDNA libraries for TCR beta contained unique molecular identifiers. From roughly 1 to 10 million T cells, roughly 0.5 million cDNA molecules were obtained. A single record per CDR3 protein comes from TCRdb applying MiXCR to the PCR reads. The data show a few hundred thousand distinct CDR3 sequences, with roughly 38% seen just once and roughly 12% held by the top ten. Sequencing was done on a sample of blood. This receptor was taken from a girl under 18 with multiple sclerosis. This chain uses TRBV4-3 with TRBJ2-1, with D perhaps TRBD1 or TRBD2 (6 bases each). The CDR3 region has the DNA TGCGCCAGCAGCCAGGAAGACGGGGGCCCGTACAATGAGCAGTTCTTC. As protein: CASSQEDGGPYNEQFF.